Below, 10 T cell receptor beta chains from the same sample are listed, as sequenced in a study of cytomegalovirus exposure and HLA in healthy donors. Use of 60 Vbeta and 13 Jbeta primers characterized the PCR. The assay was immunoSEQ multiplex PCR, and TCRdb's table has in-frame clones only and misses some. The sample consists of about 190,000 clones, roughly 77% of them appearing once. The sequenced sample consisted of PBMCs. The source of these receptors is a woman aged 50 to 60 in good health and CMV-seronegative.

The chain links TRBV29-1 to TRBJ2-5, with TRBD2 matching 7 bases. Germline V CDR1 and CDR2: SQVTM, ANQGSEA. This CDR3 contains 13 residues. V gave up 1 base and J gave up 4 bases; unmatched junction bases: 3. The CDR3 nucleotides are TGCAGCGTTGAAGGACTAGCCGGAGAGACCCAGTACTTC. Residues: CSVEGLAGETQYF.

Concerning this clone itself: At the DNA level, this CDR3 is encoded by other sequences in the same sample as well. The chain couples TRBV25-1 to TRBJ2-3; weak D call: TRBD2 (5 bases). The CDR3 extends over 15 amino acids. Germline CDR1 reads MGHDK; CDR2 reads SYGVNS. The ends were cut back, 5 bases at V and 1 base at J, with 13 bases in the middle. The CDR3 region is CASSQPAGRTDTQYF. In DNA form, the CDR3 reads TGTGCCAGCAGTCAGCCGGCGGGTCGCACAGATACGCAGTATTTT.

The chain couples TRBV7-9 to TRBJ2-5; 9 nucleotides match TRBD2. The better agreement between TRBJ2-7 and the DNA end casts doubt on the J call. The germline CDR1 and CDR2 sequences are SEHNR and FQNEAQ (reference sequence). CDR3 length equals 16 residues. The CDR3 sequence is CASSRGGRTSADEQYF. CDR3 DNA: TGTGCCAGCAGCAGAGGGGGGAGGACTAGCGCCGACGAGCAGTACTTC.

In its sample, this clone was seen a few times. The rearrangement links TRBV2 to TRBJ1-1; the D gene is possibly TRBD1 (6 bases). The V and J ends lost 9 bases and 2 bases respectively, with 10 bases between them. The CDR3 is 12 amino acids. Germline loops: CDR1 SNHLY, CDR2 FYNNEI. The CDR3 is CASRGQNTEAFF. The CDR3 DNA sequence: TGTGCCAGTAGGGGACAAAACACTGAAGCTTTCTTT.

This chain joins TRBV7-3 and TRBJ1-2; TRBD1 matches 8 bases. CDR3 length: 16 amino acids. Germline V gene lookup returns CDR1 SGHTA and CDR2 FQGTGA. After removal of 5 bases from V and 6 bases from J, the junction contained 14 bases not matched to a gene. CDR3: CASSPSGGVTGNGYTF. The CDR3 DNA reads TGTGCCAGCAGCCCATCAGGGGGCGTTACAGGGAATGGCTACACCTTC.

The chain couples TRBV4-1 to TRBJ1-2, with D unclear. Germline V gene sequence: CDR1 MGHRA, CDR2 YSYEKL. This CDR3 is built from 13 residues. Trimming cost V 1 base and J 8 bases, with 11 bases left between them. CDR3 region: CASSQVNVRGYTF. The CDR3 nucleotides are TGCGCCAGCAGCCAAGTAAATGTGCGGGGCTACACCTTC.

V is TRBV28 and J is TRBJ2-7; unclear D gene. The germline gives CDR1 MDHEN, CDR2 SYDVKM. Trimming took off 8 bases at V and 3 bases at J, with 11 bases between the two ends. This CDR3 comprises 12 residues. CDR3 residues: CASRGKLYEQYF. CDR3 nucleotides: TGTGCCAGCCGCGGCAAACTCTACGAGCAGTACTTC.

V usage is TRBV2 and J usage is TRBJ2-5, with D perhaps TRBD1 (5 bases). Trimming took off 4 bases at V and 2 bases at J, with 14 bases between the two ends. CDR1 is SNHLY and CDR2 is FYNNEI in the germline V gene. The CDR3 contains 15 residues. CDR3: CASSGQGAAQETQYF. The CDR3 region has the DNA TGTGCCAGCAGTGGTCAAGGGGCAGCACAAGAGACCCAGTACTTC.

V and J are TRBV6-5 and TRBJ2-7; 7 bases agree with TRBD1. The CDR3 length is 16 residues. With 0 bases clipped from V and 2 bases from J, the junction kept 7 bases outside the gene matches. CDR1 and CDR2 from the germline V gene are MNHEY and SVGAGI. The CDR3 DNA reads TGTGCCAGCAGTTACTCCCCCGGGACAGACACCTACGAGCAGTACTTC. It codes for CASSYSPGTDTYEQYF.

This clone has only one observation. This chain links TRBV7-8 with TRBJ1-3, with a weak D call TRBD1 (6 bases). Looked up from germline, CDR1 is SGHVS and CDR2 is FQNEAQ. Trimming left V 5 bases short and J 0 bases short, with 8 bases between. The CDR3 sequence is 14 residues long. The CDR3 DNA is TGTGCCAGCAGCGAGGACAGCTCTGGAAACACCATATATTTT. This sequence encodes CASSEDSSGNTIYF.